This TCR beta chain was observed in a study of OX40 agonist ivuxolimab in advanced cancers. To note about this clone: The antigen remains unidentified.

Study-level points and caveats: Certain nonresponders likewise exhibited a low normalized T-cell clonal expansion.

The assay was immunoSEQ multiplex PCR, and TCRdb's table has in-frame clones only and misses some. The sample lists 50,000 to 65,000 clones; about 89% were seen once. Autoimmune disease history or systemic immunosuppression led to patients being barred. Germline V lookup: CDR1 GTSNPN, CDR2 SVGIG (reference sequence). The V end lost 3 bases, the J end lost 5 bases, and 17 bases lay between the germline ends. The CDR3 extends over 14 amino acids. This receptor was taken from an adult with an advanced solid tumor such as melanoma, head and neck, liver or kidney cancer. The J gene is TRBJ2-7, the V gene TRBV30; unclear D gene. The sample was CD4+ or CD8+ T cells sorted from blood, taken in a trial of the OX40 agonist ivuxolimab. The CDR3 DNA sequence: TGTGCCTGGAGCTCGGAGACCTCCGGGCACGAGCAGTACTTC. Translation gives CAWSSETSGHEQYF.